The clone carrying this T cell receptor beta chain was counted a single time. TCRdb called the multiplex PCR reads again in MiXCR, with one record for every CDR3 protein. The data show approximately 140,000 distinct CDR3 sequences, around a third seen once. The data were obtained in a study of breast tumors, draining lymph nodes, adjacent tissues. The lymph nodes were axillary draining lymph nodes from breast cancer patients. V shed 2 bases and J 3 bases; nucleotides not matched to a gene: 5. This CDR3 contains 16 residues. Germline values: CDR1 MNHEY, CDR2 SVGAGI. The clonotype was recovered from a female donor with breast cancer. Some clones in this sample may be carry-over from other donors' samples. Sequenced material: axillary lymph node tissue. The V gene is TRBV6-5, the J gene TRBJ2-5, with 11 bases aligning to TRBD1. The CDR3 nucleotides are TGTGCCAGCAGTTACCGGTGGACAGGGGGCGAAGAGACCCAGTACTTC. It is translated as CASSYRWTGGEETQYF.